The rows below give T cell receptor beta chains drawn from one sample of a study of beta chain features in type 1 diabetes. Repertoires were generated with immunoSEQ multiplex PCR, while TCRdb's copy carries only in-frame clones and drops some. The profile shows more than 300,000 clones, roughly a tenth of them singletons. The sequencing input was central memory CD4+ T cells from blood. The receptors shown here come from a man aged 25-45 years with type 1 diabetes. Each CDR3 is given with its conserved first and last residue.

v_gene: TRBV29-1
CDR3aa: CSVETSGFDNEQFF

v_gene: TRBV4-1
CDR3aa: CASSQGLAANTGELFF

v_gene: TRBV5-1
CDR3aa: CASRLGTSGPDTQYF

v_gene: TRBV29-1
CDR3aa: CSVDFRDTHPTRQYF

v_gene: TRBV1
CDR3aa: CTSSLATSGSYEQYF

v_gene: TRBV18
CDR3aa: CASSPGGEMETQYF

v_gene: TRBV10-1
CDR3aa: CASSDGETQYF

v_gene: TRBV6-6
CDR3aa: CASSPDGARAQTQYF

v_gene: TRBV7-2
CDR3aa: CASKISLAGSTDTQYF

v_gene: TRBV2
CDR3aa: CASTTGGKTQYF

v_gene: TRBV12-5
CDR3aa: CASGQDSSYEQYF

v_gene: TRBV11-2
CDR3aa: CASSSRGDSNQPQHF

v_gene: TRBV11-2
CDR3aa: CASTQGGYSGNTIYF

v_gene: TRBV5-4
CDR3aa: CASSLSQRDIGGDTQYF

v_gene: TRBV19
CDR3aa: CASSIWGLRGVEQFF

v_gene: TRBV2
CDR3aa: CASAGPGGEQYF

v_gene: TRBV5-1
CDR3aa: CASSLEGRTTSGRFYF

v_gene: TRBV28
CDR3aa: CASIGRPSSGANVLTF

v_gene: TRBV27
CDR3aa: CASQFTGSKNIQYF

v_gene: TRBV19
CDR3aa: CASSKGSPPYNEQFF

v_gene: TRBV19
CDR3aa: CASSMKGSKLGNYGYTF

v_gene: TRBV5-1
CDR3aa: CASGTGQDYNEQFF

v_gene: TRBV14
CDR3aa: CARGGQTRQETQYF